Listed below are T cell receptor beta chains from one sample, sequenced in a study of cytomegalovirus exposure and HLA in healthy donors. Produced via immunoSEQ multiplex PCR; TCRdb's table is partial and in-frame only. The sample has about 170,000 clones, 96% seen once. The sample consisted of PBMCs. The receptor source for this set is a woman under 30 in good health and CMV-seronegative. Both conserved end residues are part of each CDR3. A D gene is named only where the DNA matches it firmly. Clone size appears in some rows only: once, few, many, or a class for an expanded clone.

abundance,len,d_gene,v_gene,j_gene,CDR3nt,CDR3aa
-,16,-,TRBV9,TRBJ2-5,TGTGCCAGCAGCGTCGCAGGGGGGACGGGCGGGGAGACCCAGTACTTC,CASSVAGGTGGETQYF
once,15,TRBD2,TRBV18,TRBJ2-5,TGTGCCAGCTCACCAAACAGCGGGGGGGCGGAGACCCAGTACTTC,CASSPNSGGAETQYF
-,15,TRBD1,TRBV7-8,TRBJ1-1,TGTGCCAGCAGCTTAGTCCAGGGGGTGAACACTGAAGCTTTCTTT,CASSLVQGVNTEAFF
-,15,-,TRBV9,TRBJ2-1,TGTGCCAGCAGCGACCGACACGCACCCTACAATGAGCAGTTCTTC,CASSDRHAPYNEQFF
-,16,TRBD2,TRBV18,TRBJ2-3,TGTGCCAGCTCACGCGGAGCGGGGGGTAGCCGGGATACGCAGTATTTT,CASSRGAGGSRDTQYF
-,16,TRBD1,TRBV9,TRBJ2-2,TGTGCCAGCAGCCCGAGGACAGGAGGAAACACCGGGGAGCTGTTTTTT,CASSPRTGGNTGELFF
-,14,TRBD1,TRBV2,TRBJ2-5,TGTGCCAGCAGCCGGGACAGGGTAGGAGAGACCCAGTACTTC,CASSRDRVGETQYF
once,16,TRBD1,TRBV19,TRBJ2-2,TGTGCCAGTACCCTCGCCCTAGGGGGCCCCACCGGGGAGCTGTTTTTT,CASTLALGGPTGELFF
few,16,-,TRBV11-3,TRBJ2-3,TGTGCCAGCAGCTCAGGCATAAACCTGGACACAGATACGCAGTATTTT,CASSSGINLDTDTQYF
-,15,TRBD2,TRBV7-2,TRBJ2-7,TGTGCCAGCAGCACGGGACTAGCGGGGTCCTACGAGCAGTACTTC,CASSTGLAGSYEQYF
-,13,-,TRBV29-1,TRBJ2-1,TGCAGCGTGCTCGGACAGATCCACAATGAGCAGTTCTTC,CSVLGQIHNEQFF
-,15,TRBD1,TRBV7-2,TRBJ2-7,TGTGCCAGCAGCTTAGAGGGCAGGGGGCGCTCCGAGCAGTACTTC,CASSLEGRGRSEQYF
-,17,TRBD1,TRBV4-2,TRBJ1-3,TGTGCCAGCAGCCCGACAGGGGGCCTCCTCTCTGGAAACACCATATATTTT,CASSPTGGLLSGNTIYF
-,14,-,TRBV6-1,TRBJ1-2,TGTGCCAGCAGTGAACAAGGGACACCGTATGGCTACACCTTC,CASSEQGTPYGYTF
-,15,-,TRBV28,TRBJ1-5,TGTGCCAGCAGAGGGGTCAGCCTACTGAGTCAGCCCCAGCATTTT,CASRGVSLLSQPQHF
-,15,TRBD1,TRBV10-3,TRBJ1-6,TGTGCCATCAGTACACGGACAGGGGTTAATTCACCCCTCCACTTT,CAISTRTGVNSPLHF
-,16,TRBD2,TRBV5-1,TRBJ2-7,TGCGCCAGCAGAGCCGAACTAGCGGGGGGCTCCTACGAGCAGTACTTC,CASRAELAGGSYEQYF
-,13,-,TRBV7-6,TRBJ1-5,TGTGCCAGCAGCTTCGGACAGAATCAGCCCCAGCATTTT,CASSFGQNQPQHF
-,14,-,TRBV19,TRBJ1-3,TGTGCCAGTAGTATACCGTTCTCTGGAAACACCATATATTTT,CASSIPFSGNTIYF
-,14,-,TRBV7-3,TRBJ1-1,TGTGCCAGCAGCCCAGGACAGTTTAACACTGAAGCTTTCTTT,CASSPGQFNTEAFF